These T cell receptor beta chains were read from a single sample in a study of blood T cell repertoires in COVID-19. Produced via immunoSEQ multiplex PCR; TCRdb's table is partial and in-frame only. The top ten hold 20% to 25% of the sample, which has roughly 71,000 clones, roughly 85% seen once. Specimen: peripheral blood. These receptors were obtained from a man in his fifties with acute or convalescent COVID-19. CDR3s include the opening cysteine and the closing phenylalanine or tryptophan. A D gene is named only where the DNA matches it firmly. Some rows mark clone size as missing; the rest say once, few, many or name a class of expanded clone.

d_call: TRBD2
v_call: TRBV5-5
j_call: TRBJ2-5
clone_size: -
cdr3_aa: CASRTGLAGETQYF
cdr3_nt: TGTGCCAGCAGAACTGGACTAGCGGGAGAGACCCAGTACTTC

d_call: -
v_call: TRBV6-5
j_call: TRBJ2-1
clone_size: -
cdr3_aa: CASNRGYGDEQFF
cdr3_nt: TGTGCCAGCAATCGGGGGTACGGCGATGAGCAGTTCTTC

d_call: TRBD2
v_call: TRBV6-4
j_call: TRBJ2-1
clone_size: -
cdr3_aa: CASSVRLAGGKNEQFF
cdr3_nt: TGTGCCAGCAGTGTTAGACTAGCTGGGGGAAAAAATGAGCAGTTCTTC

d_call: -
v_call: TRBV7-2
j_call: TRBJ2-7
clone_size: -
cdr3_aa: CASSLASREQYF
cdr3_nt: TGTGCCAGCAGCTTAGCATCTCGCGAGCAGTACTTC

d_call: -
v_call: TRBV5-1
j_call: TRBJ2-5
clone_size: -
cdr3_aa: CASSKSGVRETQYF
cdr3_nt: TGCGCCAGCAGCAAGTCAGGGGTGAGAGAGACCCAGTACTTC

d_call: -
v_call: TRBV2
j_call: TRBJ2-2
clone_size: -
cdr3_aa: CASREGGRVELFF
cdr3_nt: TGTGCCAGCAGGGAAGGAGGGAGAGTAGAGCTGTTTTTT

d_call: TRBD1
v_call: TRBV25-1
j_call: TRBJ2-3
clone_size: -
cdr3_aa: CASSDFWTGELDTQYF
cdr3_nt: TGTGCCAGCAGTGACTTTTGGACAGGGGAGCTTGATACGCAGTATTTT

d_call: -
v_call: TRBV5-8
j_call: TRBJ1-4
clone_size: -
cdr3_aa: CASSFQGLTNEKLFF
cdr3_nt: TGTGCCAGCAGCTTCCAGGGGTTGACTAATGAAAAACTGTTTTTT

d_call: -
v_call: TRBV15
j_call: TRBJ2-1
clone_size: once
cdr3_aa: CATSLGGESNNEQFF
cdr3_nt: TGTGCCACCAGCCTGGGGGGAGAGAGTAACAATGAGCAGTTCTTC

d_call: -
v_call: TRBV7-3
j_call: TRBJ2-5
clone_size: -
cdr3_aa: CASSLSGTVDETQYF
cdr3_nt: TGTGCCAGCAGCTTATCCGGAACAGTCGACGAGACCCAGTACTTC

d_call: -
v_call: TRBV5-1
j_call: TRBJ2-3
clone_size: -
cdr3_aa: CASSLATGSDTQYF
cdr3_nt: TGCGCCAGCAGCTTGGCGACAGGATCAGATACGCAGTATTTT

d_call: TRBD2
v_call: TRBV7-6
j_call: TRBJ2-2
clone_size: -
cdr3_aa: CASSLVGGLEGNTGELFF
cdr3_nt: TGTGCCAGCAGCTTAGTAGGGGGACTAGAAGGGAACACCGGGGAGCTGTTTTTT

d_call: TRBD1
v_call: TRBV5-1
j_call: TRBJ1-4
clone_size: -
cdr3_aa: CASSLAPGQGKRLFF
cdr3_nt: TGCGCCAGCAGCTTGGCTCCGGGACAGGGAAAACGACTGTTTTTT

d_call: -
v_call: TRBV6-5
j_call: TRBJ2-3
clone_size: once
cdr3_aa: CASSLQTSTDTQYF
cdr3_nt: TGTGCCAGCAGTCTTCAGACTAGCACAGATACGCAGTATTTT

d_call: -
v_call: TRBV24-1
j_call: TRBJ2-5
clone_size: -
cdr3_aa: CATSDPLQGEEETQYF
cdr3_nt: TGTGCCACCAGTGACCCGTTACAGGGCGAAGAGGAGACCCAGTACTTC

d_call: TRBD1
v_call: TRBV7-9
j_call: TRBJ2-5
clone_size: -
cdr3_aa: CASSPPGTEPETQYF
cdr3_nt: TGTGCCAGCAGCCCCCCGGGGACAGAGCCGGAGACCCAGTACTTC

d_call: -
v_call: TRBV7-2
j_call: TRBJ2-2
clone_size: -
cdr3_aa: CASSLGGQNTGELFF
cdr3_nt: TGTGCCAGCAGCTTAGGGGGACAGAACACCGGGGAGCTGTTTTTT

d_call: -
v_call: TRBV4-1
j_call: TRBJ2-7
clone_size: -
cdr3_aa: CASSPPTGGGEQYF
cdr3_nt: TGCGCCAGCAGCCCCCCGACGGGCGGCGGGGAGCAGTACTTC

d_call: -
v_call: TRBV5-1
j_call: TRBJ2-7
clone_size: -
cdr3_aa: CASSSTGSPHEQYF
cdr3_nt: TGCGCCAGCAGCTCGACCGGGAGTCCCCACGAGCAGTACTTC

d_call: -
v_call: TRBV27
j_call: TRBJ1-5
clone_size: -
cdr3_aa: CASSDSSNQPQHF
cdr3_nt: TGTGCCAGCAGCGACAGTAGCAATCAGCCCCAGCATTTT